Listed below are T cell receptor beta chains from one sample, sequenced in a study. Profiling relied on immunoSEQ multiplex PCR, and the TCRdb table lists in-frame clones only, not all of them. The sample has approximately 50,000 clones, 85% to 95% seen once. The sequenced material came from PBMCs. Source of these receptors: a man aged 40-55 years with rheumatoid arthritis. The CDR3 runs from the conserved cysteine through the conserved F or W. Fields, in order: CDR3 length, V gene, clone size, D gene, J gene, CDR3 protein, CDR3 DNA. The D gene is left open where the match is weak. Clone size is shown for a subset of rows, as once, few, many or a class of expanded clone.

15	TRBV3-1/TRBV3-2	NA	TRBD2	TRBJ2-7	CASSPTSGVSYEQYF	TGTGCCAGCAGCCCGACTAGCGGTGTCTCCTACGAGCAGTACTTC
15	TRBV19	NA	NA	TRBJ2-3	CASSIVGGSTDTQYF	TGTGCCAGTAGTATAGTCGGCGGTAGCACAGATACGCAGTATTTT
19	TRBV23-1	NA	NA	TRBJ1-1	CASSQIPSARVRSNTEAFF	TGCGCCAGCAGTCAAATCCCCTCAGCCAGGGTCCGCTCGAACACTGAAGCTTTCTTT
14	TRBV6-4	NA	TRBD2	TRBJ2-5	CASSPAGGQETQYF	TGTGCCAGCAGTCCAGCGGGGGGGCAAGAGACCCAGTACTTC
11	TRBV5-6	NA	NA	TRBJ2-5	CASSLQETQYF	TGTGCCAGCAGCTTGCAAGAGACCCAGTACTTC
12	TRBV2	NA	NA	TRBJ2-1	CASSDVEPLLFF	TGTGCCAGCAGTGACGTCGAACCGCTTTTGTTCTTC
16	TRBV5-1	NA	TRBD2	TRBJ2-1	CASSLAGTSGYNEQFF	TGCGCCAGCAGCTTAGCCGGGACTAGCGGCTACAATGAGCAGTTCTTC
20	TRBV4-3	NA	NA	TRBJ2-6	CASSQDTRDLTLSGANVLTF	TGCGCCAGCAGCCAAGATACGAGAGACCTTACCCTCTCTGGGGCCAACGTCCTGACTTTC
15	TRBV7-9	NA	NA	TRBJ1-1	CASSLGRVRGTEAFF	TGTGCCAGCAGCTTAGGTCGAGTTCGCGGCACTGAAGCTTTCTTT
16	TRBV19	NA	TRBD1	TRBJ2-1	CASSLGQAISYNEQFF	TGTGCCAGTAGTCTCGGACAGGCTATTTCCTACAATGAGCAGTTCTTC
16	TRBV19	once	NA	TRBJ2-1	CASSIVGSNSYNEQFF	TGTGCCAGTAGTATAGTGGGTAGTAACTCCTACAATGAGCAGTTCTTC
13	TRBV19	NA	NA	TRBJ2-5	CASRVSGQETQYF	TGTGCCAGTAGAGTGTCGGGCCAAGAGACCCAGTACTTC
14	TRBV5-1	NA	NA	TRBJ2-7	CASSPTSPSYEQYF	TGCGCCAGCAGCCCCACCAGTCCCTCCTACGAGCAGTACTTC
13	TRBV25-1	NA	NA	TRBJ1-1	CASSEGGNREAFF	TGTGCCAGCAGTGAAGGAGGGAATCGTGAGGCTTTCTTT
13	TRBV7-2	NA	TRBD1	TRBJ1-1	CASSTDRGAEAFF	TGTGCCAGCAGTACAGACAGGGGCGCTGAAGCTTTCTTT
13	TRBV18	NA	NA	TRBJ2-3	CASSTSSTDTQYF	TGTGCCAGCTCCACGAGTAGCACAGATACGCAGTATTTT
13	TRBV6-4	NA	TRBD1	TRBJ2-5	CASSRDRGETQYF	TGTGCCAGCAGCCGGGACAGGGGAGAGACCCAGTACTTC
15	TRBV7-2	NA	NA	TRBJ2-2	CASSLLLANTGELFF	TGTGCCAGCAGCTTATTACTAGCGAACACCGGGGAGCTGTTTTTT